This T cell receptor beta chain was obtained from a study of vaccination and CD4 T cells after COVID-19. Specified treatment: approximately nine-day PBMC culture with coronavirus spike peptide pools or control peptides (ViraFEST assay). Gathering of the CD4+ T cells, from the unexposed donor, took place before the COVID-19 pandemic (2011-2018). Germline CDR1 and CDR2: MNHEY and SMNVEV (reference sequence). Trimming took off 3 bases at V and 0 bases at J, with 5 bases between the two ends. The CDR3 contains 14 residues. The Oncomine TCR Beta short-read assay sequenced DNA from cultured CD4+ T cells. DNA came from CD4+ T cells after culture. TCRdb fed the PCR reads into MiXCR, producing one record per CDR3 protein. The data hold 4,000 to 5,000 distinct CDR3 sequences, with less than 50% observed a single time. This clonotype has only a few counts. Its cognate antigen is unknown.

The rearrangement links TRBV27 to TRBJ2-2; D gene uncertain. This TCR derives from a human donor in good health. Sequencing input: CD4+ T cells from blood, cultured in vitro. Here the CDR3 DNA reads TGTGCCAGCAGTTTCCTGACGAACACCGGGGAGCTGTTTTTT. Its protein product is CASSFLTNTGELFF.